Sequencing of this TCR beta chain was carried out in a study of control samples from healthy donors and cancer patients. TCRdb's table, derived via immunoSEQ multiplex PCR, lists solely in-frame clones and lacks some. The table has 93,000 or so clones, 75% to 90% seen once; the top ten hold about a fifth. The CDR3 spans 14 residues. V was shortened by 4 bases and J by 2 bases, with 8 bases between the two germline ends. Germline V gene lookup returns CDR1 MNHEY and CDR2 SVGAGI. The chain combines TRBV6-5 with TRBJ2-2, with D perhaps assigned TRBD1 or TRBD2 (5 bases each). Sequences were obtained from PBMCs. This TCR was recovered from a man in his 60s with lung cancer. In DNA, the CDR3 is TGTGCCAGCAGTTTCGGGGCTAACACCGGGGAGCTGTTTTTT. Translated: CASSFGANTGELFF.